This TCR beta chain was observed in a study of shared clonotypes between healthy human individuals. Study context: Used for every donor were three CD4 naive, three CD4 memory, two CD8 naive and one CD8 memory plate.

This clone was counted only a few times. TCRdb's table, derived via immunoSEQ multiplex PCR, lists solely in-frame clones and lacks some. The sample yields about 2.3 million clones, just under 95% seen once. Material: naive CD4+ T cells from PBMCs. Stated subset: CD45RA+ positively selected. This sequence was found in a man younger than 35 in good health. Some clones in this sample may be carry-over from other donors' samples.

In DNA, the CDR3 is TGCAGCCTAGACAGGCGACACGACGCTTTCTTT. Residues: CSLDRRHDAFF. The rearrangement uses TRBV29-1 and TRBJ1-1, with a tentative D call TRBD1 (6 bases). The V gene lost 8 bases and the J gene lost 11 bases, with 18 bases spanning the gap. The CDR3 runs 11 residues. CDR1 SQVTM and CDR2 ANQGSEA come from the germline V gene.